One and the same sample provided the 15 T cell receptor beta chains below, sequenced in a study of OX40 agonist ivuxolimab in advanced cancers. Repertoires were generated with immunoSEQ multiplex PCR, while TCRdb's copy carries only in-frame clones and drops some. The sample lists around 140,000 clones, 90% occurring once. Source: CD4+ or CD8+ T cells sorted from blood, taken in a trial of the OX40 agonist ivuxolimab. The receptors were sampled from an adult with an advanced solid tumor such as melanoma, head and neck, liver or kidney cancer.

This clone was counted a few times. This sequence joins TRBV10-3 and TRBJ2-2; D is undetermined. Germline V gives CDR1 ENHRY, CDR2 SYGVKD. V was pared by 4 bases and J by 0 bases, with 0 bases between. The CDR3 is 12 amino acids. CDR3 DNA: TGTGCCATCAGTGCGAACACCGGGGAGCTGTTTTTT. This codes for CAISANTGELFF.

Concerning this clone itself: At the DNA level, this CDR3 is encoded by other sequences in the same sample as well. The rearrangement uses TRBV2 and TRBJ2-5; D unclear. The CDR3 is 12 amino acids. V shed 3 bases and J shed 5 bases, with 7 bases lying between them. Germline values: CDR1 SNHLY, CDR2 FYNNEI. The CDR3 DNA follows: TGTGCCAGCAGTGAGGGTCGGGAGACCCAGTACTTC. Translating gives CASSEGRETQYF.

This clone appeared a single time. V and J are TRBV9 and TRBJ2-2, with TRBD2 matching 7 bases. From germline, CDR1 is SGDLS and CDR2 YYNGEE. The trim removed 2 bases at V and 1 base at J, leaving 5 bases unmatched. The CDR3 runs to 16 residues. CDR3: CASSVGGSLNTGELFF. The CDR3 DNA follows: TGTGCCAGCAGCGTCGGCGGGAGCCTGAACACCGGGGAGCTGTTTTTT.

The V call is TRBV11-2, the J call TRBJ1-4; 7 bases align to TRBD1. The CDR3 runs to 17 residues. Unmatched junction bases numbered 9, after V lost 2 bases and J lost 3 bases. Germline values: CDR1 SGHAT, CDR2 FQNNGV. Here the CDR3 reads CASSLWAGTDSNEKLFF. The CDR3 DNA is TGTGCCAGCAGCTTATGGGCCGGGACAGACTCTAATGAAAAACTGTTTTTT.

The J gene is TRBJ2-5, the V gene TRBV9, with D possibly being TRBD1 (6 bases). This CDR3 comprises 14 residues. Trimming left V 0 bases short and J 1 base short, with 7 bases between. From germline, CDR1 is SGDLS and CDR2 YYNGEE. This chain's CDR3 is CASSVDRAQETQYF. The CDR3 region has the DNA TGTGCCAGCAGCGTAGACAGGGCCCAAGAGACCCAGTACTTC.

This clone has just a few counts. Distinct nucleotide sequences in the sample also encode this CDR3. The chain is built from TRBV28 and TRBJ1-4; TRBD1 might be the D (6 bases). The length of the CDR3 is 13 residues. V lost 8 bases and J 8 bases, leaving 15 bases between the germline ends. CDR1 and CDR2 from the germline V gene are MDHEN and SYDVKM. CDR3 nucleotides: TGTGCCAGCTCCGGGGGGCTGAGGGAAAAACTGTTTTTT. Residues: CASSGGLREKLFF.

This clone has just one count. The gene calls are TRBV7-9 and TRBJ1-1; D gene unclear. The CDR3 runs 16 residues. The V end was cut by 5 bases, the J end by 0 bases, with 16 bases between. Germline V gene lookup returns CDR1 SEHNR and CDR2 FQNEAQ (reference sequence). CDR3 residues: CASSPDGEGVNTEAFF. DNA for the CDR3: TGTGCCAGCAGCCCCGATGGAGAGGGAGTGAACACTGAAGCTTTCTTT.

V and J are TRBV5-4 and TRBJ2-7, with D tentatively TRBD1 or TRBD2 (5 bases each). CDR3 length: 13 residues. Germline CDR1 SGHNT, CDR2 YYREEE (reference sequence). The V end lost 4 bases, the J end lost 5 bases, and 13 bases lay between the germline ends. The CDR3, as DNA: TGTGCCAGCAGCCAAGGGACGGAGGACGAGCAGTACTTC. Protein product: CASSQGTEDEQYF.

The chain carries TRBV14 and TRBJ2-1; D might be TRBD2 (5 bases). Per the germline V gene, CDR1 is SGHDN and CDR2 is FVKESK. V gave up 4 bases and J gave up 4 bases, with 11 bases separating them. The CDR3 is made up of 14 amino acids. The CDR3, as DNA: TGTGCCAGCAGCCGGGCTAGCCTTTACAATGAGCAGTTCTTC. Its translation is CASSRASLYNEQFF.

The rearrangement uses TRBV5-6 and TRBJ2-2; 7 bases are shared with TRBD1. V trimming: 4 bases; J trimming: 7 bases; junction bases outside the gene matches: 10. The CDR3 spans 15 residues. Germline CDR1 reads SGHDT; CDR2 reads YYEEEE. CDR3 loop: CASSGKGAQIGELFF. The CDR3 DNA sequence: TGTGCCAGCAGCGGTAAGGGGGCGCAAATCGGGGAGCTGTTTTTT.

This clone was picked up one time. The J gene is TRBJ1-2, the V gene TRBV9; D gene ambiguous. Germline V gives CDR1 SGDLS, CDR2 YYNGEE. Deletions cut 3 bases from V and 7 bases from J, with 16 bases between. The CDR3 sequence is 14 residues long. This CDR3 reads CASSGGPPFGGYTF. In nucleotides, the CDR3 is TGTGCCAGCAGCGGAGGACCCCCATTTGGTGGCTACACCTTC.

This clone was observed a single time. This chain links TRBV19 with TRBJ1-2; TRBD1 aligns across 7 bases. This CDR3 region has 15 residues. Germline CDR1 and CDR2: LNHDA and SQIVND (reference sequence). V was clipped by 3 bases and J by 4 bases; unmatched bases: 8. The CDR3 loop reads CASSMPSQGTYGYTF. In nucleotides, the CDR3 is TGTGCCAGTAGTATGCCCTCACAGGGGACCTATGGCTACACCTTC. Filled out from reference TRBV19 and TRBJ1-2, the complete variable domain reads DGGITQSPKYLFRKEGQNVTLSCEQNLNHDAMYWYRQDPGQGLRLIYYSQIVNDFQKGDIAEGYSVSREKKESFPLTVTSAQKNPTAFYLCASSMPSQGTYGYTFGSGTRLTVV.

The CDR3 nucleotides are TGTGCCAGCAGTTTCATCTTAAGCCCCAATTCAGGCGTTAACACTGAAGCTTTCTTT. Protein sequence: CASSFILSPNSGVNTEAFF. This sequence joins TRBV27 and TRBJ1-1; D not resolved. CDR1 and CDR2 (germline): MNHEY, SMNVEV (reference sequence). The CDR3 runs 19 residues. Trimming shortened V by 3 bases and J by 2 bases, and 25 bases separated the two germline ends.

The chain joins TRBV2 to TRBJ1-1; the match to TRBD1 covers 9 bases. Germline V lookup: CDR1 SNHLY, CDR2 FYNNEI. The CDR3 is 15 amino acids. Trimming cost V 3 bases and J 2 bases; bases outside gene matches: 4. This chain's CDR3 is CASSELGQGNTEAFF. DNA for the CDR3: TGTGCCAGCAGTGAGCTGGGACAGGGAAACACTGAAGCTTTCTTT.

The V call is TRBV27, the J call TRBJ2-7; TRBD1 might be the D (5 bases). V lost 6 bases and J 4 bases, leaving 7 bases between the germline ends. The germline CDR1 and CDR2 sequences are MNHEY and SMNVEV (reference sequence). CDR3 length equals 11 residues. CDR3 bases: TGTGCCAGCAGAAGGGGTTACGAGCAGTACTTC. It translates to CASRRGYEQYF.